A selection of T cell receptor beta chains follows, all from one sample in a study of blood T cell repertoires in COVID-19. TCRdb's table, derived via immunoSEQ multiplex PCR, lists solely in-frame clones and lacks some. The table lists about 160,000 clones, about 83% of them singletons. The sequencing input was peripheral blood. These receptors came from a man in his sixties with acute or convalescent COVID-19. CDR3s include the opening cysteine and the closing phenylalanine or tryptophan.

j_gene: TRBJ2-5; v_gene: TRBV4-2; CDR3aa: CASSQASGVETQYF
j_gene: TRBJ2-5; v_gene: TRBV5-1; CDR3aa: CASSLETSVSETQYF
j_gene: TRBJ2-1; v_gene: TRBV2; CDR3aa: CASRGTGDNEQFF
j_gene: TRBJ1-4; v_gene: TRBV27; CDR3aa: CASSLSPGGGPNEKLFF
j_gene: TRBJ1-3; v_gene: TRBV10-3; CDR3aa: CAISLGQGPGNTIYF
j_gene: TRBJ1-1; v_gene: TRBV7-2; CDR3aa: CASSLVTVGALNTEAFF
j_gene: TRBJ2-3; v_gene: TRBV19; CDR3aa: CASRTSGVIADTQYF
j_gene: TRBJ1-3; v_gene: TRBV12-5; CDR3aa: CASGLGHSGNTIYF
j_gene: TRBJ2-2; v_gene: TRBV24-1; CDR3aa: CATSDHRQGETGELFF
j_gene: TRBJ2-5; v_gene: TRBV4-2; CDR3aa: CASSQDPGVGSETQYF
j_gene: TRBJ1-1; v_gene: TRBV29-1; CDR3aa: CSVEELGGRTEAFF
j_gene: TRBJ2-1; v_gene: TRBV9; CDR3aa: CASSVAEQGVRNEQFF
j_gene: TRBJ1-6; v_gene: TRBV30; CDR3aa: CAWHRGQDRTLHF
j_gene: TRBJ2-2; v_gene: TRBV5-1; CDR3aa: CASSPGTGAGELFF
j_gene: TRBJ1-2; v_gene: TRBV3-1/TRBV3-2; CDR3aa: CASSQSGLVSYTF
j_gene: TRBJ2-7; v_gene: TRBV7-7; CDR3aa: CASSPDRGYEQYF
j_gene: TRBJ1-1; v_gene: TRBV3-1/TRBV3-2; CDR3aa: CASSQNRGLTEAFF
j_gene: TRBJ2-3; v_gene: TRBV9; CDR3aa: CASSVEGQGTDTQYF
j_gene: TRBJ1-2; v_gene: TRBV12-5; CDR3aa: CASALGTDYGYTF
j_gene: TRBJ1-1; v_gene: TRBV20-1; CDR3aa: CSARDRGEAFF
j_gene: TRBJ1-3; v_gene: TRBV2; CDR3aa: CASNRGPGNTIYF
j_gene: TRBJ2-7; v_gene: TRBV5-1; CDR3aa: CASSLGTGAYEQYF
j_gene: TRBJ1-2; v_gene: TRBV10-2; CDR3aa: CASNPTGQSYGYTF
j_gene: TRBJ2-1; v_gene: TRBV5-1; CDR3aa: CASSLGRGLLREQFF
j_gene: TRBJ1-5; v_gene: TRBV2; CDR3aa: CASSELGPQQPQHF
j_gene: TRBJ1-1; v_gene: TRBV6-5; CDR3aa: CASRQTGQGSSEAFF
j_gene: TRBJ1-1; v_gene: TRBV5-1; CDR3aa: CASRSGTENTEAFF
j_gene: TRBJ2-5; v_gene: TRBV9; CDR3aa: CASSARLAGGLQETQYF